This T cell receptor beta chain comes out of a study of response to subunit inactivated influenza vaccine. This clonotype was seen more than once but under ten times. TCRdb analysed the RT-PCR reads with MiXCR anew, one entry per CDR3 protein. Among hundreds of thousands of distinct CDR3 sequences listed, around a sixth were seen once. This specimen consisted of PBMCs from blood, obtained roughly 5 days after vaccination. The sequence was collected from a man aged 50 or older who received an inactivated influenza vaccine.

This CDR3 is CASSLSPRGEPQHF. In nucleotides, the CDR3 is TGTGCCAGCAGCTTAAGTCCCAGGGGTGAGCCCCAGCATTTT. This chain connects TRBV7-2 to TRBJ1-5, with D perhaps matching TRBD1 (6 bases). The V gene lost 2 bases and the J gene lost 8 bases, with 13 bases spanning the gap. The CDR3 extends over 14 amino acids. In germline, CDR1 is SGHTA, CDR2 FQGNSA.